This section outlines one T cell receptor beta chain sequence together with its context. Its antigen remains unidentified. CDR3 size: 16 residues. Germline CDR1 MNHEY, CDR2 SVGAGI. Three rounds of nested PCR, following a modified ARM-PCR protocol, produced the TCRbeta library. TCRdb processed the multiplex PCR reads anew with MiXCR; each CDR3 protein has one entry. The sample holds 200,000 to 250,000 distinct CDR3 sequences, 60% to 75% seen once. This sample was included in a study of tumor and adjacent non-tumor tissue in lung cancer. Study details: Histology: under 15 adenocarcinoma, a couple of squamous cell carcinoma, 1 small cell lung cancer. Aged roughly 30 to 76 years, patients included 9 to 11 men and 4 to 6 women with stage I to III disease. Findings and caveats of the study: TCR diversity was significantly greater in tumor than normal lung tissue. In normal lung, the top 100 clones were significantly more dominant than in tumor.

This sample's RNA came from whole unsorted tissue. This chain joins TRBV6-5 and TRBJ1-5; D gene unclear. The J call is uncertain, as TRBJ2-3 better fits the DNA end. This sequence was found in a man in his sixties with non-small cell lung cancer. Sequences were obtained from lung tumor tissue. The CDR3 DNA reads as TGTGCCAGCAGTTACTCGGGGTCCCAACCATATCAGCCCCAGTATTTT. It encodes CASSYSGSQPYQPQYF.